These T cell receptor beta chains were read from a single sample in a study of shared clonotypes between healthy human individuals. Sequencing was performed with immunoSEQ multiplex PCR; in TCRdb, only in-frame clones are kept and a portion is missing. The table shows about 1.1 million clones, with approximately 80% occurring only once. The material sequenced was memory CD4+ T cells from PBMCs. The receptors come from a man in his late teens or twenties in good health. Some clones in this sample may be carry-over from other donors' samples. The CDR3 runs from the conserved cysteine through the conserved F or W. A D gene is named only where the DNA matches it firmly. Part of the rows lack a size; the others show once, few, many or a class for expanded clones.

CDR3aa: CASSPHEQGVNEQFF
CDR3nt: TGCGCCAGCAGCCCACACGAACAGGGAGTCAATGAGCAGTTCTTC
j_gene: TRBJ2-1
d_gene: -
v_gene: TRBV4-1
abundance: -
len: 15

CDR3aa: CASSFWSTANTGELFF
CDR3nt: TGTGCCAGCAGTTTTTGGTCGACCGCGAACACCGGGGAGCTGTTTTTT
j_gene: TRBJ2-2
d_gene: -
v_gene: TRBV27
abundance: -
len: 16

CDR3aa: CASSDRTGDDGVEQFF
CDR3nt: TGTGCCAGCAGCGACAGAACTGGCGACGATGGAGTTGAGCAGTTCTTC
j_gene: TRBJ2-1
d_gene: -
v_gene: TRBV11-2
abundance: -
len: 16

CDR3aa: CASSTRLLAGADNEQFF
CDR3nt: TGTGCCAGCAGCACACGATTACTAGCGGGAGCCGACAATGAGCAGTTCTTC
j_gene: TRBJ2-1
d_gene: TRBD2
v_gene: TRBV11-2
abundance: once
len: 17

CDR3aa: CASSLHVPGSYEQYF
CDR3nt: TGTGCCAGCAGTTTACACGTTCCGGGGTCCTACGAGCAGTACTTC
j_gene: TRBJ2-7
d_gene: -
v_gene: TRBV28
abundance: -
len: 15

CDR3aa: CASSLAGNTEAFF
CDR3nt: TGTGCCAGCAGCTTAGCGGGGAACACTGAAGCTTTCTTT
j_gene: TRBJ1-1
d_gene: -
v_gene: TRBV7-9
abundance: few
len: 13

CDR3aa: CASSPGQGFTYEQYF
CDR3nt: TGTGCCAGCAGCCCTGGACAGGGGTTTACCTACGAGCAGTACTTC
j_gene: TRBJ2-7
d_gene: TRBD1
v_gene: TRBV7-9
abundance: -
len: 15

CDR3aa: CASSEVDSTGELFF
CDR3nt: TGTGCCAGCAGTGAAGTAGATTCGACCGGGGAGCTGTTTTTT
j_gene: TRBJ2-2
d_gene: -
v_gene: TRBV6-1
abundance: -
len: 14

CDR3aa: CSVDGSGTGELFF
CDR3nt: TGCAGCGTTGACGGCTCGGGCACCGGGGAGCTGTTTTTT
j_gene: TRBJ2-2
d_gene: -
v_gene: TRBV29-1
abundance: -
len: 13

CDR3aa: CASSYSSGDTGYEQYF
CDR3nt: TGTGCCAGCAGTTACTCGTCGGGGGACACCGGCTACGAGCAGTACTTC
j_gene: TRBJ2-7
d_gene: -
v_gene: TRBV6-6
abundance: -
len: 16

CDR3aa: CASSTTNSYEQYF
CDR3nt: TGTGCCAGCAGTACTACCAATTCCTACGAGCAGTACTTC
j_gene: TRBJ2-7
d_gene: -
v_gene: TRBV28
abundance: few
len: 13

CDR3aa: CASNGQRTETQYF
CDR3nt: TGCGCCAGCAATGGACAGAGAACGGAGACCCAGTACTTC
j_gene: TRBJ2-5
d_gene: -
v_gene: TRBV5-1
abundance: -
len: 13

CDR3aa: CASSRGQLNSNQPQHF
CDR3nt: TGTGCCAGCTCACGGGGACAGCTTAATAGCAATCAGCCCCAGCATTTT
j_gene: TRBJ1-5
d_gene: TRBD1
v_gene: TRBV18
abundance: -
len: 16

CDR3aa: CATSRSGVHEQYF
CDR3nt: TGTGCCACCAGCAGATCGGGGGTTCACGAGCAGTACTTC
j_gene: TRBJ2-7
d_gene: -
v_gene: TRBV15
abundance: -
len: 13

CDR3aa: CASSRDRVGGYNEQFF
CDR3nt: TGCGCCAGCAGCCGAGACAGGGTGGGTGGATACAATGAGCAGTTCTTC
j_gene: TRBJ2-1
d_gene: TRBD1
v_gene: TRBV4-1
abundance: -
len: 16

CDR3aa: CACLSGTDNTGELFF
CDR3nt: TGTGCCTGCCTCTCCGGGACAGATAACACCGGGGAGCTGTTTTTT
j_gene: TRBJ2-2
d_gene: TRBD1
v_gene: TRBV6-4
abundance: -
len: 15

CDR3aa: CASSLGQGAADTQYF
CDR3nt: TGTGCCAGCTCACTCGGACAGGGGGCCGCAGATACGCAGTATTTT
j_gene: TRBJ2-3
d_gene: TRBD1
v_gene: TRBV18
abundance: -
len: 15

CDR3aa: CASSFGQGALYEQFF
CDR3nt: TGCGCCAGCAGCTTTGGACAGGGGGCGTTGTATGAGCAGTTCTTC
j_gene: TRBJ2-1
d_gene: TRBD1
v_gene: TRBV5-1
abundance: -
len: 15

CDR3aa: CASSLRTGELFF
CDR3nt: TGTGCCAGCAGTTTACGTACCGGGGAGCTGTTTTTT
j_gene: TRBJ2-2
d_gene: -
v_gene: TRBV28
abundance: -
len: 12

CDR3aa: CASSENAGTEAFF
CDR3nt: TGTGCCAGCAGTGAAAACGCGGGCACTGAAGCTTTCTTT
j_gene: TRBJ1-1
d_gene: -
v_gene: TRBV2
abundance: -
len: 13

CDR3aa: CASSLSDRAYNEQFF
CDR3nt: TGTGCCAGCAGCTTGTCGGACAGGGCCTACAATGAGCAGTTCTTC
j_gene: TRBJ2-1
d_gene: TRBD1
v_gene: TRBV7-2
abundance: -
len: 15

CDR3aa: CASSPDGRNYGYTF
CDR3nt: TGTGCCAGCAGCCCGGACGGTCGTAACTATGGCTACACCTTC
j_gene: TRBJ1-2
d_gene: -
v_gene: TRBV5-4
abundance: once
len: 14

CDR3aa: CASSVQGSYNEQFF
CDR3nt: TGTGCCAGCAGCGTACAGGGGTCATACAATGAGCAGTTCTTC
j_gene: TRBJ2-1
d_gene: TRBD1
v_gene: TRBV6-6
abundance: -
len: 14

CDR3aa: CASSPGGAVDTQYF
CDR3nt: TGTGCCAGCTCTCCAGGGGGCGCAGTGGATACGCAGTATTTT
j_gene: TRBJ2-3
d_gene: TRBD1
v_gene: TRBV18
abundance: -
len: 14

CDR3aa: CASSPSGTPGTGELFF
CDR3nt: TGTGCCAGCTCACCCAGCGGCACGCCGGGCACCGGGGAGCTGTTTTTT
j_gene: TRBJ2-2
d_gene: -
v_gene: TRBV18
abundance: -
len: 16

CDR3aa: CSVGTSGRIGSYEQYF
CDR3nt: TGCAGCGTCGGGACTAGCGGGAGAATCGGCTCCTACGAGCAGTACTTC
j_gene: TRBJ2-7
d_gene: TRBD2
v_gene: TRBV29-1
abundance: -
len: 16

CDR3aa: CASSPGQGSDTQYF
CDR3nt: TGTGCCAGCAGCCCTGGACAGGGATCAGATACGCAGTATTTT
j_gene: TRBJ2-3
d_gene: TRBD1
v_gene: TRBV11-3
abundance: -
len: 14

CDR3aa: CSVESPGEGILGDTQYF
CDR3nt: TGCAGCGTTGAATCACCCGGGGAGGGGATACTCGGAGATACGCAGTATTTT
j_gene: TRBJ2-3
d_gene: TRBD2
v_gene: TRBV29-1
abundance: -
len: 17

CDR3aa: CASSEVGQLTGELFF
CDR3nt: TGTGCCAGCAGTGAAGTTGGACAGCTCACCGGGGAGCTGTTTTTT
j_gene: TRBJ2-2
d_gene: -
v_gene: TRBV2
abundance: -
len: 15

CDR3aa: CASSVGSGRGSDTQYF
CDR3nt: TGTGCCAGCAGCGTAGGAAGCGGGAGGGGTTCAGATACGCAGTATTTT
j_gene: TRBJ2-3
d_gene: TRBD2
v_gene: TRBV9
abundance: few
len: 16

CDR3aa: CASSQDGGSYEQYF
CDR3nt: TGCGCCAGCAGCCAAGATGGGGGCTCCTACGAGCAGTACTTC
j_gene: TRBJ2-7
d_gene: -
v_gene: TRBV4-1
abundance: few
len: 14

CDR3aa: CASSLGRGGEQFF
CDR3nt: TGTGCCAGCAGCTTAGGCCGGGGAGGTGAGCAGTTCTTC
j_gene: TRBJ2-1
d_gene: -
v_gene: TRBV7-6
abundance: -
len: 13

CDR3aa: CASRGSEVWGNEQFF
CDR3nt: TGTGCCAGCAGAGGGAGTGAGGTATGGGGGAATGAGCAGTTCTTC
j_gene: TRBJ2-1
d_gene: -
v_gene: TRBV9
abundance: -
len: 15

CDR3aa: CASRAVVDSYSPLHF
CDR3nt: TGTGCCAGCAGGGCCGTAGTCGACAGTTATTCACCCCTCCACTTT
j_gene: TRBJ1-6
d_gene: -
v_gene: TRBV2
abundance: -
len: 15

CDR3aa: CASSLSFAGYEQYF
CDR3nt: TGTGCCAGCAGTTTATCGTTTGCAGGCTACGAGCAGTACTTC
j_gene: TRBJ2-7
d_gene: -
v_gene: TRBV27
abundance: -
len: 14

CDR3aa: CASSLRGTAGLSYDAYF
CDR3nt: TGTGCCAGCAGTTTGCGCGGAACCGCGGGCCTTTCCTACGACGCGTACTTC
j_gene: TRBJ2-7
d_gene: -
v_gene: TRBV27
abundance: -
len: 17

CDR3aa: CASSSGTSGRETQYF
CDR3nt: TGTGCCAGCAGCTCAGGGACTAGCGGGAGGGAGACCCAGTACTTC
j_gene: TRBJ2-5
d_gene: TRBD2
v_gene: TRBV7-3
abundance: -
len: 15

CDR3aa: CASSPRLAKDNEQYF
CDR3nt: TGTGCCAGCAGCCCCCGACTAGCGAAGGACAACGAGCAGTACTTC
j_gene: TRBJ2-7
d_gene: TRBD2
v_gene: TRBV5-5
abundance: -
len: 15

CDR3aa: CASRVMSTDTQYF
CDR3nt: TGTGCCAGCAGAGTAATGAGCACAGATACGCAGTATTTT
j_gene: TRBJ2-3
d_gene: -
v_gene: TRBV2
abundance: -
len: 13

CDR3aa: CASSTAGTSGYNEQFF
CDR3nt: TGCGCCAGCAGCACAGCCGGGACTAGCGGTTACAATGAGCAGTTCTTC
j_gene: TRBJ2-1
d_gene: TRBD2
v_gene: TRBV5-1
abundance: -
len: 16

CDR3aa: CASSSGQGGFYGYTF
CDR3nt: TGTGCCAGCAGTTCAGGACAGGGCGGATTCTATGGCTACACCTTC
j_gene: TRBJ1-2
d_gene: TRBD1
v_gene: TRBV6-1
abundance: -
len: 15

CDR3aa: CATNLQGQGTEAFF
CDR3nt: TGTGCCACCAACCTACAGGGGCAGGGCACTGAAGCTTTCTTT
j_gene: TRBJ1-1
d_gene: TRBD1
v_gene: TRBV10-3
abundance: -
len: 14

CDR3aa: CASSRTRGFSTDTQYF
CDR3nt: TGTGCCAGCAGCCGAACAAGGGGTTTTAGCACAGATACGCAGTATTTT
j_gene: TRBJ2-3
d_gene: -
v_gene: TRBV7-8
abundance: once
len: 16

CDR3aa: CASSLDSLCGGLIFGTQYF
CDR3nt: TGTGCCAGCAGCTTAGATTCCCTTTGCGGGGGCCTGATTTTCGGTACGCAGTATTTT
j_gene: TRBJ2-3
d_gene: -
v_gene: TRBV7-6
abundance: once
len: 19

CDR3aa: CASSVGLAQQDTQYF
CDR3nt: TGTGCCAGCAGCGTAGGGCTAGCGCAGCAGGATACGCAGTATTTT
j_gene: TRBJ2-3
d_gene: -
v_gene: TRBV9
abundance: -
len: 15

CDR3aa: CASSLVGPEQFF
CDR3nt: TGTGCCAGCAGTTTAGTCGGGCCAGAGCAGTTCTTC
j_gene: TRBJ2-1
d_gene: -
v_gene: TRBV7-2
abundance: -
len: 12

CDR3aa: CSVENSDPTTYNEQFF
CDR3nt: TGCAGCGTTGAGAACAGTGATCCCACCACATACAATGAGCAGTTCTTC
j_gene: TRBJ2-1
d_gene: -
v_gene: TRBV29-1
abundance: few
len: 16

CDR3aa: CASSAGTGAYEQYF
CDR3nt: TGTGCCAGTAGTGCCGGGACAGGGGCCTACGAGCAGTACTTC
j_gene: TRBJ2-7
d_gene: TRBD1
v_gene: TRBV19
abundance: -
len: 14

CDR3aa: CASSFGPGGTQYF
CDR3nt: TGTGCCAGCAGCTTCGGTCCGGGGGGTACGCAGTATTTT
j_gene: TRBJ2-3
d_gene: TRBD2
v_gene: TRBV11-1
abundance: few
len: 13

CDR3aa: CASSQDKSNEKLFF
CDR3nt: TGTGCCAGCAGCCAAGATAAGAGTAATGAAAAACTGTTTTTT
j_gene: TRBJ1-4
d_gene: -
v_gene: TRBV4-2
abundance: few
len: 14

CDR3aa: CASSPRPGAQPQHF
CDR3nt: TGCGCCAGCAGCCCGAGGCCCGGGGCTCAGCCCCAGCATTTT
j_gene: TRBJ1-5
d_gene: -
v_gene: TRBV5-1
abundance: few
len: 14

CDR3aa: CASSTPGASDTQYF
CDR3nt: TGTGCCAGCAGTACCCCAGGGGCTTCAGATACGCAGTATTTT
j_gene: TRBJ2-3
d_gene: -
v_gene: TRBV6-5
abundance: -
len: 14

CDR3aa: CASSLDRAFEAFF
CDR3nt: TGTGCCAGCAGCTTGGACAGGGCTTTTGAAGCTTTCTTT
j_gene: TRBJ1-1
d_gene: -
v_gene: TRBV5-4
abundance: few
len: 13

CDR3aa: CASSSPRGGANTEAFF
CDR3nt: TGTGCCAGCAGCTCCCCTCGGGGGGGGGCAAACACTGAAGCTTTCTTT
j_gene: TRBJ1-1
d_gene: -
v_gene: TRBV28
abundance: -
len: 16

CDR3aa: CASSRNQELGYGYTF
CDR3nt: TGTGCCAGCAGTCGTAATCAGGAACTAGGGTATGGCTACACCTTC
j_gene: TRBJ1-2
d_gene: -
v_gene: TRBV2
abundance: -
len: 15